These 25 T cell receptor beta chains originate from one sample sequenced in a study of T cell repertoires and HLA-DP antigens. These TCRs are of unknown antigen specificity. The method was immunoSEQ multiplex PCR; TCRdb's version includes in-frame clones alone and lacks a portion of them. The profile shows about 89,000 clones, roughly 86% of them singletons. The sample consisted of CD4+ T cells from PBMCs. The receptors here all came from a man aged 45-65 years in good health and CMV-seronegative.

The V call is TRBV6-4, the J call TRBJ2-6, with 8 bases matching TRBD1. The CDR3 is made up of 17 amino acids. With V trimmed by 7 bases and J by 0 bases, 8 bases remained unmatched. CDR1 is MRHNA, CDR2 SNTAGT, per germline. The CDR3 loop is CASNPGQVSSGANVLTF. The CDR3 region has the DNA TGTGCCAGCAATCCGGGACAGGTTAGCTCTGGGGCCAACGTCCTGACTTTC.

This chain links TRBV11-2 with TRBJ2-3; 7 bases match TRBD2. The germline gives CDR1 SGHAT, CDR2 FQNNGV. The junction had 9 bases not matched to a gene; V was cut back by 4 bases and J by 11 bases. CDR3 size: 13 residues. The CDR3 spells CASSSVPGGGQYF. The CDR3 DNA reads TGTGCCAGCAGCTCCGTCCCGGGGGGTGGGCAGTATTTT.

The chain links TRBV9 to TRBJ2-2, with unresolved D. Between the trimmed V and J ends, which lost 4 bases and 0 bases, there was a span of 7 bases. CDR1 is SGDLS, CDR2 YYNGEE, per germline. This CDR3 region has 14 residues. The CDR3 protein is CASSSIANTGELFF. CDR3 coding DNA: TGTGCCAGCAGCTCCATCGCGAACACCGGGGAGCTGTTTTTT.

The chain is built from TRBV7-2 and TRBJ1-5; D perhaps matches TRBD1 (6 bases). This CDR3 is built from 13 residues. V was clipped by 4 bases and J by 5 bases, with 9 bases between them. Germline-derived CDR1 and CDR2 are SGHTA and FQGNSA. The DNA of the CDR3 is TGTGCCAGCAGCTCGGACAGACATCAGCCCCAGCATTTT. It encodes CASSSDRHQPQHF. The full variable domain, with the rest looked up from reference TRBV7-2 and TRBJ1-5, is GAGVSQSPSNKVTEKGKDVELRCDPISGHTALYWYRQSLGQGLEFLIYFQGNSAPDKSGLPSDRFSAERTGGSVSTLTIQRTQQEDSAVYLCASSSDRHQPQHFGDGTRLSIL.

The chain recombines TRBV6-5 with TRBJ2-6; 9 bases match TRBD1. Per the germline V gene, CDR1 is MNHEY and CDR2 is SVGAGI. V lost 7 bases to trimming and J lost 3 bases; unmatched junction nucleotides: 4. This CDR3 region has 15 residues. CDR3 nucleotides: TGTGCCAGCAAGGGACAGGGAGGTGGGGCCAACGTCCTGACTTTC. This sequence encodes CASKGQGGGANVLTF.

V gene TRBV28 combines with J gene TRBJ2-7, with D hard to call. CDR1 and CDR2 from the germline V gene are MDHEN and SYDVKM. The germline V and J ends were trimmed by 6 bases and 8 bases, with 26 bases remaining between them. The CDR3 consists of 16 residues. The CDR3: CASSKPVGGKSKQQYF. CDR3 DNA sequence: TGTGCCAGCAGCAAACCCGTCGGTGGGAAAAGTAAGCAGCAGTACTTC.

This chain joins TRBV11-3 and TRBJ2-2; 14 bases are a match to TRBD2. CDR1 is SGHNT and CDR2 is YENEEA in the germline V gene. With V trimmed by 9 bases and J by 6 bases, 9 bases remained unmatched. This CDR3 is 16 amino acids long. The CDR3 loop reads CASSTRTSGRPGELFF. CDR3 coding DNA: TGTGCCAGTTCTACCCGGACTAGCGGGAGGCCCGGGGAGCTGTTTTTT.

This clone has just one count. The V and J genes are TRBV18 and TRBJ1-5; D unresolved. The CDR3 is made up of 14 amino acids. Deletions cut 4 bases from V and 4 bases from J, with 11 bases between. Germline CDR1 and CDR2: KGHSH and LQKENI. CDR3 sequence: CASSRYGLNQPQHF. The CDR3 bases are TGTGCCAGCTCACGGTATGGTCTAAATCAGCCCCAGCATTTT.

The CDR3 bases are TGCGCCAGCAGTCGGGACGCGAACACTGAAGCTTTCTTT. Protein: CASSRDANTEAFF. This chain links TRBV5-1 with TRBJ1-1, with D perhaps matching TRBD1 (5 bases). The CDR3 has 13 residues. Germline values: CDR1 SGHRS, CDR2 YFSETQ. V lost 5 bases, J lost 1 base, and 9 bases lay in between.

The DNA of the CDR3 is TGTGCCAGCACCGGTTTGGGGGGTAACTACAATGAGCAGTTCTTC. Protein product: CASTGLGGNYNEQFF. V gene TRBV5-6 combines with J gene TRBJ2-1, with D tentatively TRBD2 (6 bases). The length of the CDR3 is 15 residues. The V gene's germline CDR1 is SGHDT and CDR2 YYEEEE. V lost 6 bases, J lost 3 bases, and 16 bases lay in between.

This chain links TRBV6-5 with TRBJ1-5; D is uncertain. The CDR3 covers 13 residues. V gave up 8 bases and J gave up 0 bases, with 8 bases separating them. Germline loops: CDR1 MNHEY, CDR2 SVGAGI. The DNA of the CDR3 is TGTGCCAGCTCGCGGGGTAGCAATCAGCCCCAGCATTTT. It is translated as CASSRGSNQPQHF.

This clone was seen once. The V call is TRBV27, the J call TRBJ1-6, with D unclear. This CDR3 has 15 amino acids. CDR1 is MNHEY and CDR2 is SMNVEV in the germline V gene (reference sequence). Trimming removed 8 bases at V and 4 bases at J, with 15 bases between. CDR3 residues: CASSPTARYNSPLHF. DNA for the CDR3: TGTGCCAGCTCCCCCACGGCACGTTATAATTCACCCCTCCACTTT.

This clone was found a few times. DNA for the CDR3: TGCGCCAGCAGCCAAGTAAGTGGGGCCAGCTACGAGCAGTACTTC. Protein: CASSQVSGASYEQYF. The rearrangement uses TRBV4-3 and TRBJ2-7; the D gene is possibly TRBD1 (5 bases). Germline V CDR1 and CDR2: LGHNA, YSLEER. The CDR3 has 15 amino acids. V lost 1 base and J lost 3, with 13 bases in between.

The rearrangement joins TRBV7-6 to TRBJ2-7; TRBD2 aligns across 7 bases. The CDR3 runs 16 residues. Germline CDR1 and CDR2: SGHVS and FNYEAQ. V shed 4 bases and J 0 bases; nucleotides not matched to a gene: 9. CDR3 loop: CASSSRFSGYSYEQYF. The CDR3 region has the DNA TGTGCCAGCAGCTCTCGTTTTAGCGGGTACTCCTACGAGCAGTACTTC. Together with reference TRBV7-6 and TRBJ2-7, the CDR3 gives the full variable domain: GAGVSQSPRYKVTKRGQDVALRCDPISGHVSLYWYRQALGQGPEFLTYFNYEAQQDKSGLPNDRFSAERPEGSISTLTIQRTEQRDSAMYRCASSSRFSGYSYEQYFGPGTRLTVT.

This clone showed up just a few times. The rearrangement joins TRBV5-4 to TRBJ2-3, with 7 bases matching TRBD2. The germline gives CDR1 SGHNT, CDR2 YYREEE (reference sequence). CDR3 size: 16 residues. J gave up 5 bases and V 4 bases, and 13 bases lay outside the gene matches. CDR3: CASSHAFGVAGDTQYF. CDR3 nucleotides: TGTGCCAGCAGCCACGCCTTTGGGGTAGCGGGAGATACGCAGTATTTT.

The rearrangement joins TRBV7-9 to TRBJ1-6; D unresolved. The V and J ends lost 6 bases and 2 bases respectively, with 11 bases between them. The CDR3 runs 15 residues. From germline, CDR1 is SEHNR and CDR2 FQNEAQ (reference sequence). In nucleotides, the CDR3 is TGTGCCAGCAGTCCGGGGTCGACCTATAATTCACCCCTCCACTTT. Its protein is CASSPGSTYNSPLHF.

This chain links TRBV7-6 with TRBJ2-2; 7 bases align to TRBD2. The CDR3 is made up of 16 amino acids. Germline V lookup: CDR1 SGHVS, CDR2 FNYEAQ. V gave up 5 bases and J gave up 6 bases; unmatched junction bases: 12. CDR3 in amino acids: CASSKIAGVGPGELFF. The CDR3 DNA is TGTGCCAGCAGCAAAATAGCGGGCGTCGGCCCCGGGGAGCTGTTTTTT.

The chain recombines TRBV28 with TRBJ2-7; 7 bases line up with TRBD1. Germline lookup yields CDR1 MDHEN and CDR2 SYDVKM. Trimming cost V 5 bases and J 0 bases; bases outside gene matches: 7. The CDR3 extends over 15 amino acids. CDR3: CASSRAGTASYEQYF. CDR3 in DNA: TGTGCCAGCAGTCGCGCCGGGACAGCCTCCTACGAGCAGTACTTC.

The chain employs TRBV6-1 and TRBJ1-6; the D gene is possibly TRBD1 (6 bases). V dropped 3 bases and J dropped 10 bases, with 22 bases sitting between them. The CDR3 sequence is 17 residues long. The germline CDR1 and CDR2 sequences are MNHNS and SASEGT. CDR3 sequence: CASSDPNFARGGSPLHF. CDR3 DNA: TGTGCCAGCAGTGATCCCAATTTCGCGAGAGGGGGATCACCCCTCCACTTT.

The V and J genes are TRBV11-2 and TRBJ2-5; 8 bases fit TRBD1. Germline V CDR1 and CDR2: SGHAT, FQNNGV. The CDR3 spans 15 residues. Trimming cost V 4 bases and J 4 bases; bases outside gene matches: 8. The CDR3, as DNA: TGTGCCAGCAGCTCTACACCCGACAGGGGAGAGACCCAGTACTTC. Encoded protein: CASSSTPDRGETQYF.

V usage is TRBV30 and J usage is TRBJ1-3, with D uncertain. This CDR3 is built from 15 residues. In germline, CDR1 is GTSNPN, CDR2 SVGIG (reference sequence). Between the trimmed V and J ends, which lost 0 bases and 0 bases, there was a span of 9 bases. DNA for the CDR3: TGTGCCTGGAGTGTGGGTGCATTCTCTGGAAACACCATATATTTT. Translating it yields CAWSVGAFSGNTIYF.

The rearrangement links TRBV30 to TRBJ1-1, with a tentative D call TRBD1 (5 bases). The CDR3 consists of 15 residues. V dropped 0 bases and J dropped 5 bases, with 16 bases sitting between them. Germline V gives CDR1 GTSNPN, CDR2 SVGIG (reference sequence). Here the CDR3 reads CAWSVLLGLGTEAFF. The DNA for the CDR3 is TGTGCCTGGAGTGTACTTCTGGGGCTGGGAACTGAAGCTTTCTTT.

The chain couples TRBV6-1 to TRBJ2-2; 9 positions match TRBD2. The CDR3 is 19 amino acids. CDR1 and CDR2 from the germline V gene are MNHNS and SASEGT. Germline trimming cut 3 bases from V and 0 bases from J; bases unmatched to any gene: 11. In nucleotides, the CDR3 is TGTGCCAGCAGTGAGTCCCTGCCTAGCGGGATGTCGAACACCGGGGAGCTGTTTTTT. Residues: CASSESLPSGMSNTGELFF.

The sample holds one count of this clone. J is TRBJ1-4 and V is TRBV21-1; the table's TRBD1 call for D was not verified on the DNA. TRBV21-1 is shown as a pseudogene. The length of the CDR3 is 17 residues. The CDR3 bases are TGTGCCAGCAGAGGCACTCTCACAGGGGGCGGTGGTGAAAAACTGTTTTTT. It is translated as CASRGTLTGGGGEKLFF.

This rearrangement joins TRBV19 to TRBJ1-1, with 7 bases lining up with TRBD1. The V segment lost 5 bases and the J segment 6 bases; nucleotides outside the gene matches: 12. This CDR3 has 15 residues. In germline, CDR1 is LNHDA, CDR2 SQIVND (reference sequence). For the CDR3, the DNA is TGTGCCAGTAGTCCTACCCGACAGGGAGGCGCTGAAGCTTTCTTT. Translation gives CASSPTRQGGAEAFF. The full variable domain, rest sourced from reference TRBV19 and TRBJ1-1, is DGGITQSPKYLFRKEGQNVTLSCEQNLNHDAMYWYRQDPGQGLRLIYYSQIVNDFQKGDIAEGYSVSREKKESFPLTVTSAQKNPTAFYLCASSPTRQGGAEAFFGQGTRLTVV.